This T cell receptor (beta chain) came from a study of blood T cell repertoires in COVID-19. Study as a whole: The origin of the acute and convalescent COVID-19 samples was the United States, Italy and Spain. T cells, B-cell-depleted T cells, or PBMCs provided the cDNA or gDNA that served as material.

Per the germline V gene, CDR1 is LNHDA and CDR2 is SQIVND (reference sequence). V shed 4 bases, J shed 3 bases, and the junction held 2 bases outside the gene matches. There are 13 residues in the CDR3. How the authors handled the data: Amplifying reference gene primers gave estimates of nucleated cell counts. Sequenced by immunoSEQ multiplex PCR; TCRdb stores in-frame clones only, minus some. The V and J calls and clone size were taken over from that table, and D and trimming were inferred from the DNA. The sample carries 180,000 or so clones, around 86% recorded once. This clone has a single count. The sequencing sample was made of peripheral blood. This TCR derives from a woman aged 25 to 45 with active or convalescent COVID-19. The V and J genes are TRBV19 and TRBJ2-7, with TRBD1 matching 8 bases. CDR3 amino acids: CASSTDRGYEQYF. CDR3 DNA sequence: TGTGCCAGTAGTACCGACAGGGGCTACGAGCAGTACTTC.